This T cell receptor (beta chain) was documented in a study of Graves' ophthalmopathy and Graves' hyperthyroidism. The study, taken as a whole, reports: Blood also harbored most expanded thyroid clonotypes above 0.001 frequency.

This clonotype has ten or more counts. Its antigen is not known. The CDR3 extends over 14 amino acids. V was clipped by 6 bases and J by 6 bases, with 17 bases between them. Germline V gives CDR1 SGHTA, CDR2 FQGNSA. Amplification targeted the TCR beta CDR3 regions, with RNA transcripts as the source material. First-round RT-PCR used HTBI primers; second-round multiplex PCR followed. TCRdb called the multiplex PCR reads again in MiXCR, with one record for every CDR3 protein. The sample consists of around 1.1 million distinct CDR3 sequences, about 36% of them appearing once. Sequencing was performed on peripheral blood or thyroid tissue (not recorded which). The origin of this receptor is an adult man with Graves' hyperthyroidism. V gene TRBV7-2 combines with J gene TRBJ1-1; D may be TRBD1 (6 bases). The CDR3 DNA reads as TGTGCCAGCAGATCAGTCGGGGGCAAGGCTGAAGCTTTCTTT. Amino acids: CASRSVGGKAEAFF.